The 3 T cell receptor beta chains given below trace back to one sample, sequenced in a study of blood T cell repertoires in COVID-19 (dated by TCRdb to the early 2020s). Library generation was performed with the immunoSEQ multiplex PCR assay. TCRdb mirrors the immuneACCESS table, restricted to in-frame sequences. Some clones are absent from its copies; in checked studies, under half trace to an unresolved V gene, and the reason for the others is unknown. The sample yields 390,000 or so clones; around nine tenths were counted once. The ten most abundant clones make up about 10% of the sample. Input material: PBMCs or T cells enriched from blood (not recorded which). The receptors were sampled from a woman between 45 and 65 years old who had recovered from COVID-19.

This chain connects TRBV7-2 to TRBJ1-2; D call uncertain. The CDR3 contains 14 residues. CDR1 is SGHTA and CDR2 is FQGNSA in the germline V gene. V was pared by 1 base and J by 4 bases, with 10 bases between. The CDR3 nucleotides read TGTGCCAGCAGCTTAGGTACGGGGAGCTATGGCTACACCTTC. Its translation is CASSLGTGSYGYTF.

The rearrangement links TRBV7-9 to TRBJ1-6; D call uncertain. Germline CDR1 SEHNR, CDR2 FQNEAQ (reference sequence). V was cut by 1 base and J by 9 bases, with 16 bases left in between. This CDR3 has 16 residues. The CDR3 region is CASSLGRGGPSSPLHF. The CDR3 nucleotides are TGTGCCAGCAGCTTAGGGCGAGGAGGCCCAAGTTCACCCCTCCACTTT.

The chain carries TRBV7-2 and TRBJ2-7; the match to TRBD2 covers 10 bases. The CDR3 covers 19 residues. With V trimmed by 2 bases and J by 3 bases, 16 bases remained unmatched. Germline V gene sequence: CDR1 SGHTA, CDR2 FQGNSA. In DNA, the CDR3 is TGTGCCAGCAGCTTACGGAGGCTAGCGGGGGATACCCTATTCTACGAGCAGTACTTC. This translates into CASSLRRLAGDTLFYEQYF.